The 32 T cell receptor beta chains given below trace back to one sample, sequenced in a study of T cell clonality in common variable immunodeficiency. TCRdb's copy holds only in-frame clones and misses some; the assay was immunoSEQ multiplex PCR. The data show about 39,000 clones, none appearing only once, with 2.5% to 3% held by the ten largest. Input material: peripheral blood mononuclear cells. These receptors all stem from a person aged 18-70 years in good health.

Remarks on this clone: Read data end 3 residues before the CDR3 end; the end is taken from the germline J gene. This chain links TRBV2 with TRBJ2-3, with 14 positions matching TRBD2. The CDR3 is made up of 15 amino acids. Germline CDR1 and CDR2: SNHLY and FYNNEI. CDR3 DNA (partial): TGTGCCAGCAGCCGGGGACTAGCGGGAGAAGAGACG. Translated, it gives CASSRGLAGEET. The whole CDR3 protein is CASSRGLAGEETQYF. The full variable domain, with the rest looked up from reference TRBV2 and TRBJ2-3, is EPEVTQTPSHQVTQMGQEVILRCVPISNHLYFYWYRQILGQKVEFLVSFYNNEISEKSEIFDDQFSVERPDGSNFTLKIRSTKLEDSAMYFCASSRGLAGEETQYFGPGTRLTVL.

This clone was recorded many times. Read coverage stops 3 residues before the CDR3 terminus; the germline J gene supplies the remainder. The chain combines TRBV7-6 with TRBJ2-5; 11 bases fit TRBD2. In germline, CDR1 is SGHVS, CDR2 FNYEAQ. V shed 5 bases, J shed 2 bases, and the junction held 7 bases outside the gene matches. The CDR3 totals 16 residues. CDR3 protein: CASSLKTSGMQETQYF. The sequenced part of the CDR3 DNA is TGTGCCAGCAGCCTCAAGACTAGCGGGATGCAAGAGACC.

Of note for this clone: The read terminates 3 residues ahead of where the CDR3 ends, so the germline J gene completes it. The chain carries TRBV18 and TRBJ1-1; D uncertain. CDR3 size: 16 residues. The V end was cut by 3 bases, the J end by 6 bases, with 20 bases between. Germline CDR1 and CDR2: KGHSH and LQKENI. CDR3 protein: CASSPGSSGSQAEAFF. CDR3 DNA (partial): TGTGCCAGCTCACCCGGTAGTTCGGGTAGCCAAGCTGAA.

This clone was observed a few times. The read ends 3 residues early relative to the CDR3; the germline J gene fills the gap. J is TRBJ2-2 and V is TRBV19; D is perhaps TRBD2 (5 bases). V lost 6 bases and J lost 0, with 14 bases in between. Germline CDR1 is LNHDA and CDR2 is SQIVND (reference sequence). The CDR3 loop spans 16 amino acids. CDR3 DNA, as far as it was read: TGTGCCAGTAGCCCGATTAGCGAGACGAACACCGGGGAG. Protein product: CASSPISETNTGE. The full CDR3 is CASSPISETNTGELFF.

This clone was seen repeatedly, ten times or more. The CDR3 extends 3 residues past the end of the read, so its final part is completed from the germline J gene. This chain links TRBV7-8 with TRBJ1-2; possibly TRBD1 for D (6 bases). The CDR3 is 15 residues long. V was cut by 5 bases and J by 7 bases, with 20 bases left in between. Germline V lookup: CDR1 SGHVS, CDR2 FQNEAQ. CDR3: CASSPGDRFRGGYTF. The DNA read from the CDR3 is TGTGCCAGCAGCCCCGGAGACAGGTTTCGTGGTGGC.

The table lists this clone with a few counts. The CDR3 is cut off 3 residues early in the read; its end comes from the germline J gene. This chain connects TRBV20-1 to TRBJ1-5; 11 bases are shared with TRBD1. Germline V gives CDR1 DFQATT, CDR2 SNEGSKA (reference sequence). This CDR3 is 14 amino acids long. The sequenced CDR3 bases are TGCGGCGGACGGACAGGGGGCTGGGGGCAGCCC. Its translation: CGGRTGGWGQP. In full, the CDR3 is CGGRTGGWGQPQHF.

This clone was seen repeatedly, ten times or more. With the read ending 3 residues before the CDR3 end, the germline J gene is used to fill in that end. The chain is built from TRBV29-1 and TRBJ1-4; D remains unclear. This CDR3 has 12 residues. Trimming stripped 6 bases from V and 2 bases from J, with 7 bases between. CDR1 and CDR2 (germline): SQVTM, ANQGSEA. The sequenced CDR3 bases are TGCAGCGTGATGAGGACTAATGAAAAA. Its translation is CSVMRTNEK. The full CDR3 is CSVMRTNEKLFF. Full variable domain (rest looked up from reference TRBV29-1 and TRBJ1-4): SAVISQKPSRDICQRGTSLTIQCQVDSQVTMMFWYRQQPGQSLTLIATANQGSEATYESGFVIDKFPISRPNLTFSTLTVSNMSPEDSSIYLCSVMRTNEKLFFGSGTQLSVL.

This clone was counted ten times or more. The read gets to within 3 residues of the CDR3 end, and the germline J gene fills in the rest. The chain employs TRBV5-1 and TRBJ2-5; TRBD2 aligns across 8 bases. The CDR3 is 14 amino acids. Germline lookup yields CDR1 SGHRS and CDR2 YFSETQ. V lost 7 bases and J lost 4; bases outside the gene matches: 9. This CDR3 is CASSGGVRGETQYF. The covered CDR3 bases are TGCGCCAGCTCCGGGGGGGTCAGGGGAGAGACC.

Ten or more counts support this clone. The sequenced fragment ends 3 residues before the CDR3 boundary, so the rest is inferred from the germline J gene. The chain uses TRBV20-1 and TRBJ2-5; no clear D gene. The germline V and J ends were trimmed by 5 bases and 0 bases, with 10 bases remaining between them. The CDR3 runs 13 residues. The germline V gene has CDR1 DFQATT and CDR2 SNEGSKA (reference sequence). The CDR3 loop is CSAPDSYQETQYF. Partial CDR3 DNA: TGCAGTGCTCCAGACTCGTACCAAGAGACC.

There are many counts of this clone. The read terminates 3 residues ahead of where the CDR3 ends, so the germline J gene completes it. The chain combines TRBV3-1 (or the pseudogene TRBV3-2) with TRBJ2-1; 7 bases agree with TRBD2. CDR3 size: 14 residues. Unmatched junction bases numbered 7, after V lost 7 bases and J lost 4 bases. Per the germline V gene, CDR1 is LGHDT and CDR2 is YNNKEL (reference sequence). The part of the CDR3 DNA that was read is TGTGCCAGCACCGCCCGGGGAGGGTACAATGAG. Protein sequence: CASTARGGYNE. The complete CDR3 sequence is CASTARGGYNEQFF.

This clone was observed many times. The CDR3 extends 3 residues past the end of the read, so its final part is completed from the germline J gene. The chain is built from TRBV5-1 and TRBJ1-4, with 9 bases lining up with TRBD1. Germline trimming cut 0 bases from V and 7 bases from J; bases unmatched to any gene: 4. The CDR3 is made up of 15 amino acids. CDR1 is SGHRS and CDR2 is YFSETQ in the germline V gene. The CDR3: CASSLADRGGEKLFF. The sequenced CDR3 bases are TGCGCCAGCAGCTTGGCGGACAGGGGTGGTGAAAAA.

This clone was seen at least ten times. Sequencing ends 3 residues short of the CDR3 end; the germline J gene provides the rest. The V call is TRBV18, the J call TRBJ2-2; D is ambiguous. Germline V gene lookup returns CDR1 KGHSH and CDR2 LQKENI. This CDR3 region has 13 residues. Between the trimmed V and J ends, which lost 3 bases and 7 bases, there was a span of 9 bases. This CDR3 is CASSPPGGGELFF. Partial CDR3 DNA: TGTGCCAGCTCACCCCCCGGTGGCGGGGAG.

This clone was found many times. The read ends 3 residues shy of where the CDR3 ends; the end is completed using the germline J gene. J is TRBJ2-7 and V is TRBV9, with 9 bases fitting TRBD1. Germline values: CDR1 SGDLS, CDR2 YYNGEE. V trimming: 2 bases; J trimming: 6 bases; junction bases outside the gene matches: 9. The CDR3 has 15 residues. CDR3: CASSVGGQGDSEQYF. The sequenced part of the CDR3 DNA is TGTGCCAGCAGCGTTGGGGGACAGGGTGATTCCGAG.

This clone was picked up many times. The CDR3 end falls 3 residues outside the read, so it is completed with the germline J gene. The V and J genes are TRBV2 and TRBJ1-2; unclear D gene. V was shortened by 5 bases and J by 2 bases, with 6 bases between the two germline ends. Per germline, CDR1 SNHLY and CDR2 FYNNEI. This CDR3 comprises 12 residues. CDR3 in amino acids: CASSFLNYGYTF. The DNA read from the CDR3 is TGTGCCAGCAGTTTCTTAAACTATGGC.

This clone has a count of ten or more. The observed sequence ends 3 residues before the CDR3 terminus, with the missing tail filled in from the germline J gene. The chain carries TRBV19 and TRBJ2-1; D gene ambiguous. Germline loops: CDR1 LNHDA, CDR2 SQIVND (reference sequence). The CDR3 covers 14 residues. V lost 6 bases and J lost 0, with 9 bases in between. CDR3: CASRALSSYNEQFF. The CDR3 bases that were read are TGTGCCAGTAGAGCATTGAGCTCCTACAATGAG.

This clone appeared many times. The CDR3 extends 3 residues past the end of the read, so its final part is completed from the germline J gene. The chain carries TRBV7-9 and TRBJ2-1; 7 bases fit TRBD1. The CDR3 length is 15 residues. The germline CDR1 and CDR2 sequences are SEHNR and FQNEAQ (reference sequence). V gave up 2 bases and J gave up 3 bases; unmatched junction bases: 4. CDR3 region: CASSLRGGGYNEQFF. The sequenced part of the CDR3 DNA is TGTGCCAGCAGCTTAAGAGGGGGCGGCTACAATGAG.

Ten or more counts support this clone. The read falls 3 residues short of the CDR3 end, and the missing part is taken from the germline J gene. V usage is TRBV7-2 and J usage is TRBJ2-7; TRBD1 is a possible D gene (6 bases). This CDR3 has 14 amino acids. Trimming cost V 3 bases and J 3 bases, with 12 bases left between them. From germline, CDR1 is SGHTA and CDR2 FQGNSA. This CDR3 is CASSLGRGVYEQYF. Partial CDR3 DNA: TGTGCCAGCAGCTTGGGCAGGGGCGTCTACGAG.

This clone was seen many times. From the germline J gene comes the end of the CDR3, since the read stops 3 residues before it. The chain is built from TRBV7-9 and TRBJ2-3; D gene ambiguous. This CDR3 comprises 13 residues. Germline loops: CDR1 SEHNR, CDR2 FQNEAQ (reference sequence). Trimming shortened V by 4 bases and J by 3 bases, and 8 bases separated the two germline ends. CDR3 in amino acids: CASSSTGTDTQYF. The covered CDR3 bases are TGTGCCAGCAGCTCGACCGGGACAGATACG.

In this sample, this clone turned up a few times. Coverage ceases 3 residues before the CDR3 finishes, and the germline J gene fills in the end. The J gene is TRBJ2-7, the V gene TRBV7-8; D is perhaps TRBD1 (6 bases). The CDR3 consists of 18 residues. V was cut by 4 bases and J by 2 bases, with 24 bases left in between. Germline assignment: CDR1 SGHVS and CDR2 FQNEAQ. The part of the CDR3 DNA that was read is TGTGCCAGCAGCTCCACCATAACTTACAGGGTCAACCCCTACGAG. Its protein is CASSSTITYRVNPYE. Given in full, the CDR3 is CASSSTITYRVNPYEQYF.

This clone was seen at least ten times. Read coverage stops 3 residues before the CDR3 terminus; the germline J gene supplies the remainder. The chain recombines TRBV12-3 or TRBV12-4 with TRBJ2-4; 7 bases agree with TRBD1. This CDR3 is built from 15 residues. The DNA read from the CDR3 is TGTGCCACCGCCCGACAGGGAGCCTTAAAGGATGTT. Protein: CATARQGALKDV. The full-length CDR3 reads as CATARQGALKDVQYF.

This clone has ten or more counts. The read stops 3 residues short of the end of the CDR3; the missing end is completed from the germline J gene. Other DNA variants within this sample encode the same CDR3. This chain links TRBV2 with TRBJ2-7; 13 positions agree with TRBD2. Germline V lookup: CDR1 SNHLY, CDR2 FYNNEI. CDR3 size: 14 residues. V was pared by 5 bases and J by 3 bases, with 1 base of the junction left unmatched. CDR3: CASSRTSGSYEQYF. CDR3 DNA, as far as it was read: TGTGCCAGCAGTCGGACTAGCGGGAGCTACGAG. The complete variable domain, with remaining parts taken from reference TRBV2 and TRBJ2-7, reads EPEVTQTPSHQVTQMGQEVILRCVPISNHLYFYWYRQILGQKVEFLVSFYNNEISEKSEIFDDQFSVERPDGSNFTLKIRSTKLEDSAMYFCASSRTSGSYEQYFGPGTRLTVT.

In its sample, this clone was seen many times. The sequenced fragment ends 3 residues before the CDR3 boundary, so the rest is inferred from the germline J gene. The rearrangement joins TRBV19 to TRBJ1-2; 10 positions agree with TRBD1. V lost 3 bases, J lost 4 bases, and 5 bases stayed unmatched. This CDR3 is built from 15 residues. Germline V gene lookup returns CDR1 LNHDA and CDR2 SQIVND (reference sequence). The CDR3 DNA, read in part, is TGTGCCAGTAGTATTGGAGGGACAGGGGCCTATGGC. Amino acid sequence: CASSIGGTGAYG. The CDR3 in full is CASSIGGTGAYGYTF. The entire variable domain, with the rest obtained from reference TRBV19 and TRBJ1-2, is as follows: DGGITQSPKYLFRKEGQNVTLSCEQNLNHDAMYWYRQDPGQGLRLIYYSQIVNDFQKGDIAEGYSVSREKKESFPLTVTSAQKNPTAFYLCASSIGGTGAYGYTFGSGTRLTVV.

This clone showed up many times. The sequence runs out 3 residues before the end of the CDR3; the remainder is reconstructed from the germline J gene. This chain connects TRBV7-6 to TRBJ1-6; 7 positions match TRBD1. The CDR3 totals 15 residues. V was pared by 4 bases and J by 7 bases, with 7 bases of the junction left unmatched. Germline loops: CDR1 SGHVS, CDR2 FNYEAQ. The DNA read from the CDR3 is TGTGCCAGCAGCTCCTCACAGGGGACGAATTCACCC. It encodes CASSSSQGTNSP. The complete CDR3 reads CASSSSQGTNSPLHF.

This clone was picked up many times. This CDR3 is CASSTRRTPTFDEAFF. CDR3 DNA (partial): TGTGCCAGTAGTACCCGACGGACACCCACATTTGACGAA. The chain links TRBV19 to TRBJ1-1; possible D gene TRBD1, 5 bases. The observed sequence ends 3 residues before the CDR3 terminus, with the missing tail filled in from the germline J gene. The CDR3 loop spans 16 amino acids. Germline V gene sequence: CDR1 LNHDA, CDR2 SQIVND (reference sequence).

In this sample, this clone turned up many times. The read is 3 residues too short to cover the CDR3 end, so that end is filled in from the germline J gene. The V call is TRBV5-1, the J call TRBJ2-2; no firm D call. Per the germline V gene, CDR1 is SGHRS and CDR2 is YFSETQ. This CDR3 is 14 amino acids long. The V end lost 1 base, the J end lost 1 base, and 5 bases lay between the germline ends. The part of the CDR3 DNA that was read is TGCGCCAGCAGCTTGAGAGGGAACACCGGGGAG. Its protein is CASSLRGNTGE. The CDR3 in its entirety is CASSLRGNTGELFF.

Concerning this clone itself: The DNA ends 3 residues before the CDR3 does, and the rest of the CDR3 is filled in from the germline J gene. The rearrangement joins TRBV5-1 to TRBJ2-4; D uncertain. CDR3 length: 17 residues. In germline, CDR1 is SGHRS, CDR2 YFSETQ. CDR3 sequence reads: CASSLGQITTLNYGQYF. The sequenced part of the CDR3 DNA is TGCGCCAGCAGCTTGGGCCAGATCACTACCCTTAACTATGGT.

This clone was found many times. The read finishes 3 residues shy of the CDR3 end, and the germline J gene is used to complete it. The chain recombines TRBV7-3 with TRBJ2-4; 9 nucleotides align to TRBD1. This CDR3 has 14 amino acids. Germline-derived CDR1 and CDR2 are SGHTA and FQGTGA. Incomplete CDR3 DNA: TGTGCCAGCAGCTTAAATTCCCCGGGACAGGGT. Its protein product is CASSLNSPGQG. The CDR3 in full is CASSLNSPGQGQYF.

Points on this clone: The read terminates 3 residues before the CDR3 end, so the remaining end is supplied by the germline J gene. V and J are TRBV18 and TRBJ1-1; 7 nucleotides line up with TRBD1. J gave up 4 bases and V 3 bases, and 8 bases lay outside the gene matches. Germline V lookup: CDR1 KGHSH, CDR2 LQKENI. This CDR3 spans 15 amino acids. The CDR3 reads CASSPHRGPGTEAFF. CDR3 bases read: TGTGCCAGCTCACCCCACAGGGGACCGGGCACTGAA.

Many counts were recorded for this clone. The read gets to within 3 residues of the CDR3 end, and the germline J gene fills in the rest. The J gene is TRBJ2-7, the V gene TRBV19; the D is unclear. CDR1 and CDR2 from the germline V gene are LNHDA and SQIVND (reference sequence). This CDR3 contains 15 residues. Trimming stripped 0 bases from V and 2 bases from J, with 11 bases between. The chain's CDR3 is CASSIDPSNPYEQYF. The sequenced part of the CDR3 DNA is TGTGCCAGTAGTATAGATCCGAGCAATCCCTACGAG.

The table lists this clone with many counts. Here the CDR3 reads CASSLVVTGDYTF. CDR3 DNA (partial): TGTGCCAGCAGCTTAGTCGTCACAGGGGAC. J is TRBJ1-2 and V is TRBV7-8; TRBD1 agrees at 7 bases. The read halts 3 residues ahead of the CDR3 end, with the missing end drawn from the germline J gene. Per germline, CDR1 SGHVS and CDR2 FQNEAQ. This CDR3 is built from 13 residues.

This clone was observed at least ten times. The read finishes 3 residues shy of the CDR3 end, and the germline J gene is used to complete it. The chain joins TRBV4-1 to TRBJ1-3; possible D gene TRBD1, 6 bases. The germline V gene encodes CDR1 MGHRA and CDR2 YSYEKL. The V end was cut by 3 bases, the J end by 6 bases, with 12 bases between. The CDR3 contains 14 residues. The CDR3 here is CASSQGGGINTIYF. Incomplete CDR3 DNA: TGCGCCAGCAGCCAGGGCGGGGGCATAAACACC.

This clone was seen at least ten times. The same CDR3 is also encoded by other DNA sequences in this sample. This chain's CDR3 is CSAPSGTSGRGAKNIQYF. CDR3 DNA, as far as it was read: TGCAGTGCCCCCTCCGGGACTAGCGGGAGGGGGGCCAAAAACATT. The chain has TRBV20-1 and TRBJ2-4; 16 bases align to TRBD2. Read sequence stops 3 residues before the CDR3 end, and the germline J gene provides the missing end. Trimming took 6 bases from V and 1 from J; bases not matched to a gene: 9. Germline loops: CDR1 DFQATT, CDR2 SNEGSKA (reference sequence). This CDR3 is built from 18 residues.